These 21 T cell receptor beta chains were sequenced from one sample in a study of T cell responses to AZD1222 COVID-19 vaccine. Measured with immunoSEQ multiplex PCR; TCRdb has only the in-frame clones, and not every one. The top ten hold 4% to 5.5% of the sample, which has about 160,000 clones, about 90% seen once. Specimen: peripheral blood, collected on day 0 of MenACWY control vaccination. The receptors shown here come from an adult in good health.

This chain joins TRBV9 and TRBJ2-1; possibly TRBD1 for D (6 bases). Trimming pared 3 bases from V and 4 bases from J, leaving 11 bases between. Germline loops: CDR1 SGDLS, CDR2 YYNGEE. The CDR3 is 14 amino acids. The CDR3 spells CASSESQGYNEQFF. CDR3 sequence (DNA): TGTGCCAGCAGCGAGTCTCAGGGGTACAATGAGCAGTTCTTC.

The V call is TRBV18, the J call TRBJ2-6; weak D call: TRBD2 (5 bases). Germline-derived CDR1 and CDR2 are KGHSH and LQKENI. The CDR3 runs to 15 residues. Trimming stripped 5 bases from V and 2 bases from J, with 10 bases between. CDR3 in amino acids: CASSWRQTGANVLTF. CDR3 in DNA: TGTGCCAGCTCATGGAGGCAAACTGGGGCCAACGTCCTGACTTTC. The variable domain in full, completed from reference TRBV18 and TRBJ2-6, reads NAGVMQNPRHLVRRRGQEARLRCSPMKGHSHVYWYRQLPEEGLKFMVYLQKENIIDESGMPKERFSAEFPKEGPSILRIQQVVRGDSAAYFCASSWRQTGANVLTFGAGSRLTVL.

The chain's CDR3 is CASSVGVLSYEQYF. CDR3 in DNA: TGTGCCAGCAGCGTAGGTGTCTTATCCTACGAGCAGTACTTC. The chain uses TRBV9 and TRBJ2-7, with unresolved D. The V end lost 0 bases, the J end lost 1 base, and 8 bases lay between the germline ends. CDR3 length equals 14 residues. The germline gives CDR1 SGDLS, CDR2 YYNGEE.

This chain uses TRBV5-1 with TRBJ1-2, with D tentatively TRBD1 (6 bases). The V end lost 4 bases, the J end lost 2 bases, and 18 bases lay between the germline ends. This CDR3 spans 16 amino acids. Germline V lookup: CDR1 SGHRS, CDR2 YFSETQ. The CDR3 sequence: CASSPGGGRGNYGYTF. CDR3 DNA: TGCGCCAGCAGCCCTGGGGGGGGGCGCGGAAACTATGGCTACACCTTC.

This chain links TRBV30 with TRBJ1-4, with a weak D call TRBD1 (6 bases). Germline CDR1 is GTSNPN and CDR2 is SVGIG (reference sequence). This CDR3 contains 16 residues. Trimming removed 7 bases from V and 5 bases from J, with 23 bases in between. CDR3 bases: TGTGCCTTTCAGGCAGGGACGGGGGCCCGAAATGAAAAACTGTTTTTT. Its translation: CAFQAGTGARNEKLFF. The variable domain in full, with the rest retrieved from reference TRBV30 and TRBJ1-4, is SQTIHQWPATLVQPVGSPLSLECTVEGTSNPNLYWYRQAAGRGLQLLFYSVGIGQISSEVPQNLSASRPQDRQFILSSKKLLLSDSGFYLCAFQAGTGARNEKLFFGSGTQLSVL.

The chain employs TRBV11-2 and TRBJ1-2; D unresolved. CDR1 and CDR2 from the germline V gene are SGHAT and FQNNGV. Trimming pared 4 bases from V and 5 bases from J, leaving 5 bases between. The CDR3 consists of 11 residues. The CDR3 DNA reads TGTGCCAGCAGCTATCAATATGGCTACACCTTC. This sequence encodes CASSYQYGYTF.

V and J are TRBV5-1 and TRBJ2-3; 9 positions match TRBD2. From germline, CDR1 is SGHRS and CDR2 YFSETQ. CDR3 size: 16 residues. V was clipped by 4 bases and J by 1 base; unmatched bases: 7. CDR3 loop: CASSPLTSGGTDTQYF. The CDR3 DNA follows: TGCGCCAGCAGCCCTTTGACTAGCGGAGGCACAGATACGCAGTATTTT.

The chain joins TRBV5-6 to TRBJ1-1; D might be TRBD1 (5 bases). Germline V gene sequence: CDR1 SGHDT, CDR2 YYEEEE. V gave up 4 bases and J gave up 1 base, with 14 bases separating them. CDR3 length: 15 residues. CDR3: CASSIRAAGNTEAFF. DNA for the CDR3: TGTGCCAGCAGCATCAGGGCCGCGGGGAACACTGAAGCTTTCTTT.

The rearrangement joins TRBV4-2 to TRBJ1-1; unclear D gene. Germline CDR1 reads LGHNA; CDR2 reads YNFKEQ. V was shortened by 1 base and J by 1 base, with 10 bases between the two germline ends. The CDR3 is 15 amino acids. CDR3 in DNA: TGTGCCAGCAGCCAAGGACAAGGGCAGAACACTGAAGCTTTCTTT. Its protein product is CASSQGQGQNTEAFF.

J is TRBJ2-1 and V is TRBV7-3, with 9 bases identical to TRBD2. After removal of 6 bases from V and 4 bases from J, the junction contained 13 bases not matched to a gene. The length of the CDR3 is 17 residues. Germline-derived CDR1 and CDR2 are SGHTA and FQGTGA. The CDR3 loop is CASSKRPGTSLYNEQFF. CDR3 nucleotides: TGTGCCAGCAGTAAAAGGCCCGGGACTAGCTTGTACAATGAGCAGTTCTTC.

V gene TRBV18 combines with J gene TRBJ1-4, with TRBD1 as a possible D gene (5 bases). Trimming shortened V by 5 bases and J by 3 bases, and 13 bases separated the two germline ends. Per germline, CDR1 KGHSH and CDR2 LQKENI. There are 15 residues in the CDR3. The CDR3 here is CASSSRAQANEKLFF. The CDR3 DNA follows: TGTGCCAGCTCATCCAGGGCTCAAGCTAATGAAAAACTGTTTTTT.

The chain couples TRBV30 to TRBJ1-5, with unresolved D. The CDR3 covers 14 residues. Germline V gene sequence: CDR1 GTSNPN, CDR2 SVGIG (reference sequence). Trimming stripped 3 bases from V and 2 bases from J, with 11 bases between. The CDR3 is CAWSARGRNQPQHF. CDR3 nucleotide sequence: TGTGCCTGGAGCGCCCGCGGTCGCAATCAGCCCCAGCATTTT.

CDR3 residues: CASGRGRGLAGERHEQFF. CDR3 DNA: TGTGCCAGCGGCAGGGGGCGCGGGCTAGCGGGAGAGAGGCATGAGCAGTTCTTC. The chain has TRBV7-9 and TRBJ2-1; 10 nucleotides line up with TRBD2. This CDR3 has 18 amino acids. V shed 8 bases, J shed 8 bases, and the junction held 21 bases outside the gene matches. CDR1 and CDR2 from the germline V gene are SEHNR and FQNEAQ (reference sequence).

The chain carries TRBV10-3 and TRBJ1-1, with a weak D call TRBD1 (5 bases). V was cut by 6 bases and J by 3 bases, with 11 bases left in between. This CDR3 has 13 residues. CDR1 and CDR2 (germline): ENHRY, SYGVKD. The DNA for the CDR3 is TGTGCCATCAGGCCGGGGGTAGACACTGAAGCTTTCTTT. It encodes CAIRPGVDTEAFF.

V and J are TRBV21-1 and TRBJ2-7; the table's D call of TRBD2 was not tested on the DNA. TRBV21-1 counts as a pseudogene. The CDR3 is 15 residues long. The CDR3 is CASSKVAGVIYEQYF. The CDR3 DNA reads TGTGCCAGCAGCAAAGTGGCGGGAGTTATCTACGAGCAGTACTTC.

This clone has just one count. The chain is built from TRBV20-1 and TRBJ2-3; TRBD1 or TRBD2 may be the D gene (5 bases each). The CDR3 contains 10 residues. Germline lookup yields CDR1 DFQATT and CDR2 SNEGSKA (reference sequence). The CDR3 coding sequence is TGCGCCCTAGGGGAGGATACGCAGTATTTT. Its translation is CALGEDTQYF.

V usage is TRBV5-1 and J usage is TRBJ2-3; D gene unclear. CDR1 SGHRS and CDR2 YFSETQ come from the germline V gene. The CDR3 totals 12 residues. The V gene lost 6 bases and the J gene lost 2 bases, with 7 bases spanning the gap. The CDR3 reads CASMEFTDTQYF. The CDR3 DNA sequence: TGCGCCAGCATGGAGTTCACAGATACGCAGTATTTT.

The rearrangement uses TRBV18 and TRBJ2-2; TRBD2 matches at 15 bases. With 4 bases clipped from V and 2 bases from J, the junction kept 8 bases outside the gene matches. Germline CDR1 KGHSH, CDR2 LQKENI. The CDR3 contains 19 residues. Here the CDR3 reads CASSLFLGLAGGNTGELFF. Written as DNA, the CDR3 is TGTGCCAGCTCACTCTTCTTGGGACTAGCGGGAGGAAACACCGGGGAGCTGTTTTTT.

This clone was recorded only once. The chain employs TRBV5-1 and TRBJ2-7; a possible D gene is TRBD1 (6 bases). The CDR3 has 11 amino acids. Germline V CDR1 and CDR2: SGHRS, YFSETQ. For the CDR3, the DNA is TGCGCTATCAGGGGCCCCAACGAGCAGTACTTC. Translation: CAIRGPNEQYF.

J is TRBJ2-3 and V is TRBV3-1 (or the pseudogene TRBV3-2); tentative D call: TRBD2 (7 bases). Per germline, CDR1 LGHDT and CDR2 YNNKEL (reference sequence). The CDR3 has 16 amino acids. V lost 4 bases, J lost 3 bases, and 17 bases lay in between. CDR3 nucleotides: TGTGCCAGCAGCCTAAAAGGGGGGGGAGGGACAGATACGCAGTATTTT. It is translated as CASSLKGGGGTDTQYF.

With respect to this clone: At the DNA level, this CDR3 is encoded by other sequences in the same sample as well. The genes are TRBV19 and TRBJ1-2, with 7 positions matching TRBD1. This CDR3 contains 13 residues. Germline values: CDR1 LNHDA, CDR2 SQIVND (reference sequence). V gave up 1 base and J gave up 4 bases; unmatched junction bases: 0. The CDR3 loop reads CASSIGQGYGYTF. CDR3 in DNA: TGTGCCAGTAGTATAGGACAGGGCTATGGCTACACCTTC.